This record concerns one T cell receptor beta chain sequence. Its cognate antigen is unknown. Method: immunoSEQ multiplex PCR; TCRdb's copy keeps in-frame clones and lacks some. Of tens of thousands of clones in the sample, roughly nine tenths were seen once. The entry originates in a study of T cell responses to AZD1222 COVID-19 vaccine. Study at large: Second doses at about 4 or about 12 weeks were pooled.

Study results and limitations: Donors skewed white British and female; clonal diversity was possibly underestimated. CD4 TCRs linked to vaccination spanned spike, dominating at 160-218 and 743-854. Repertoires were obtained only post-peak T cell response.

The CDR3 covers 14 residues. V was clipped by 3 bases and J by 1 base, with 10 bases between them. Germline CDR1 is DFQATT and CDR2 is SNEGSKA (reference sequence). The chain is built from TRBV20-1 and TRBJ1-3; D not resolved. The sequence was collected from an adult in good health. The sample was peripheral blood, taken on day 0 of AZD1222 vaccination. CDR3 sequence reads: CSASARESGNTIYF. CDR3 sequence (DNA): TGCAGTGCTAGTGCCAGAGAGTCTGGAAACACCATATATTTT.